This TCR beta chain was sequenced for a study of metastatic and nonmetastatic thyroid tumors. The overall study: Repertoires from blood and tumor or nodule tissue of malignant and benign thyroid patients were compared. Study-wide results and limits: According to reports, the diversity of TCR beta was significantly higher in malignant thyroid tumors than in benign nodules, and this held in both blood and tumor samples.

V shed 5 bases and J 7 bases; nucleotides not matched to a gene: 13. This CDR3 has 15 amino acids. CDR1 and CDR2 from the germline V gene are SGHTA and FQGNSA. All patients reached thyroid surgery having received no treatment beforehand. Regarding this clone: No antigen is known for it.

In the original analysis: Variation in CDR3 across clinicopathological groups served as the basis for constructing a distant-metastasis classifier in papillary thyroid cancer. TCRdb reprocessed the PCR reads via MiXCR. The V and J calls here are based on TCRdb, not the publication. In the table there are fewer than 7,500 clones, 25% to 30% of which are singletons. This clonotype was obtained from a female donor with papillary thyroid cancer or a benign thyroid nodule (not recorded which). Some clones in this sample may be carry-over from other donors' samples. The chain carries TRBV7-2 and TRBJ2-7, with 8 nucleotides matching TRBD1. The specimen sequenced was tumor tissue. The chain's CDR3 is CASSRPGQVDQEQYF. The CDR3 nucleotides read TGTGCCAGCAGCCGGCCGGGACAGGTAGATCAAGAGCAGTACTTC.